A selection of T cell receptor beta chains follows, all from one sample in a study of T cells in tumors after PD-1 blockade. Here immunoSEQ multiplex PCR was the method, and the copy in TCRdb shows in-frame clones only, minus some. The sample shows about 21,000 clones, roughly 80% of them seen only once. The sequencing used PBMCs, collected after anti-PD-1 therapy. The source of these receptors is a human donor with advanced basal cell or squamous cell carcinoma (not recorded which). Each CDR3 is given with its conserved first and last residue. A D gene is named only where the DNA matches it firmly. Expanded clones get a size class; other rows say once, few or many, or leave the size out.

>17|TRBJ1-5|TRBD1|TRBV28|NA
TGTGCCAGCAGTTTGCCTCAGGGGGTATATAGCAATCAGCCCCAGCATTTT
CASSLPQGVYSNQPQHF
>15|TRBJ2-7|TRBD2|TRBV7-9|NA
TGTGCCAGCAGCTTTGGTCTAGCGGGTTCCTACGAGCAGTACTTC
CASSFGLAGSYEQYF
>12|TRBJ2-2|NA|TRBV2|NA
TGTGCCAGCAGCCGGAACGCCGGGGAGCTGTTTTTT
CASSRNAGELFF
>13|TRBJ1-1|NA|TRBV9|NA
TGTGCCAGCAGCGTAGGTTCCGTCACTGAAGCTTTCTTT
CASSVGSVTEAFF
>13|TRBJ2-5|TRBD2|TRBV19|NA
TGTGCCAGTAGTACTAGCGGGGGAGAGACCCAGTACTTC
CASSTSGGETQYF
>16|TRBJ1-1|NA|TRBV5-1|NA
TGCGCCAGCAGCTCAACCAAGGGGCTAGCGAACACTGAAGCTTTCTTT
CASSSTKGLANTEAFF
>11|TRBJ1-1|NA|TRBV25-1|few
TGTGCCAGCAAGGAGAACACTGAAGCTTTCTTT
CASKENTEAFF
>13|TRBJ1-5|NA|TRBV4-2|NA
TGTGCCAGCAGCCAAGATCTCCTTCAGCCCCAGCATTTT
CASSQDLLQPQHF
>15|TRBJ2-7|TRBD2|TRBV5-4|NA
TGTGCCAGCAGCTCCCCGACTAGCCCCATTAAGGAGCAGTACTTC
CASSSPTSPIKEQYF
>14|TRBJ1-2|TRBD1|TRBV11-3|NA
TGTGCCAGCAGCTACCGGACAGGGCTCTATGGCTACACCTTC
CASSYRTGLYGYTF
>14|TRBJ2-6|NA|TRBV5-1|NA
TGCGCCAGCAGCTTCAGGTTTGGGGCCAACGTCCTGACTTTC
CASSFRFGANVLTF
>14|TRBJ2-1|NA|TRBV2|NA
TGTGCCAGCAGTCAACCAGGAGAGGGGGATGAGCAGTTCTTC
CASSQPGEGDEQFF
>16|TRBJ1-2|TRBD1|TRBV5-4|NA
TGTGCCAGCAGAGGGGACAGTCTCCTTACGAACTATGGCTACACCTTC
CASRGDSLLTNYGYTF
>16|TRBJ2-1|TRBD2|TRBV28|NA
TGTGCCAGCAGTGAGGGATATAGCGGGAGTAACAATGAGCAGTTCTTC
CASSEGYSGSNNEQFF
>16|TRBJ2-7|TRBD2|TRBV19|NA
TGTGCCAGTAGCCGACTAGCGGGGGAGGGAACCTACGAGCAGTACTTC
CASSRLAGEGTYEQYF
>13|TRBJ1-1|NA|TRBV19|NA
TGTGCCAGTACGGGGCCTATGACCACTGAAGCTTTCTTT
CASTGPMTTEAFF
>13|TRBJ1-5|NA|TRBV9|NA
TGTGCCAGCAGCCGGGACGCCGGTCAGCCCCAGCATTTT
CASSRDAGQPQHF
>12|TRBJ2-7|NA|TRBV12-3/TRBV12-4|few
TGTGCCAGCGGCTACCCCCCCTACGAGCAGTACTTC
CASGYPPYEQYF
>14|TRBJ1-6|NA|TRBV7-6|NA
TGTGCCAGCAGCTTAGGACTGAATAATTCACCCCTCCACTTT
CASSLGLNNSPLHF
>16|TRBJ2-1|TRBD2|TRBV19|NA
TGTGCCAGTATTCTCCATAGCGGGGGGGCCTACAATGAGCAGTTCTTC
CASILHSGGAYNEQFF
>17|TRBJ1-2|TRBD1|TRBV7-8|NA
TGTGCCAGCAGCCCCCGGGACAGGGAAGAATCTAACTATGGCTACACCTTC
CASSPRDREESNYGYTF
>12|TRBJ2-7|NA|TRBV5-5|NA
TGTGCCAGCAGTTGGGGAGCCTACGAGCAGTACTTC
CASSWGAYEQYF